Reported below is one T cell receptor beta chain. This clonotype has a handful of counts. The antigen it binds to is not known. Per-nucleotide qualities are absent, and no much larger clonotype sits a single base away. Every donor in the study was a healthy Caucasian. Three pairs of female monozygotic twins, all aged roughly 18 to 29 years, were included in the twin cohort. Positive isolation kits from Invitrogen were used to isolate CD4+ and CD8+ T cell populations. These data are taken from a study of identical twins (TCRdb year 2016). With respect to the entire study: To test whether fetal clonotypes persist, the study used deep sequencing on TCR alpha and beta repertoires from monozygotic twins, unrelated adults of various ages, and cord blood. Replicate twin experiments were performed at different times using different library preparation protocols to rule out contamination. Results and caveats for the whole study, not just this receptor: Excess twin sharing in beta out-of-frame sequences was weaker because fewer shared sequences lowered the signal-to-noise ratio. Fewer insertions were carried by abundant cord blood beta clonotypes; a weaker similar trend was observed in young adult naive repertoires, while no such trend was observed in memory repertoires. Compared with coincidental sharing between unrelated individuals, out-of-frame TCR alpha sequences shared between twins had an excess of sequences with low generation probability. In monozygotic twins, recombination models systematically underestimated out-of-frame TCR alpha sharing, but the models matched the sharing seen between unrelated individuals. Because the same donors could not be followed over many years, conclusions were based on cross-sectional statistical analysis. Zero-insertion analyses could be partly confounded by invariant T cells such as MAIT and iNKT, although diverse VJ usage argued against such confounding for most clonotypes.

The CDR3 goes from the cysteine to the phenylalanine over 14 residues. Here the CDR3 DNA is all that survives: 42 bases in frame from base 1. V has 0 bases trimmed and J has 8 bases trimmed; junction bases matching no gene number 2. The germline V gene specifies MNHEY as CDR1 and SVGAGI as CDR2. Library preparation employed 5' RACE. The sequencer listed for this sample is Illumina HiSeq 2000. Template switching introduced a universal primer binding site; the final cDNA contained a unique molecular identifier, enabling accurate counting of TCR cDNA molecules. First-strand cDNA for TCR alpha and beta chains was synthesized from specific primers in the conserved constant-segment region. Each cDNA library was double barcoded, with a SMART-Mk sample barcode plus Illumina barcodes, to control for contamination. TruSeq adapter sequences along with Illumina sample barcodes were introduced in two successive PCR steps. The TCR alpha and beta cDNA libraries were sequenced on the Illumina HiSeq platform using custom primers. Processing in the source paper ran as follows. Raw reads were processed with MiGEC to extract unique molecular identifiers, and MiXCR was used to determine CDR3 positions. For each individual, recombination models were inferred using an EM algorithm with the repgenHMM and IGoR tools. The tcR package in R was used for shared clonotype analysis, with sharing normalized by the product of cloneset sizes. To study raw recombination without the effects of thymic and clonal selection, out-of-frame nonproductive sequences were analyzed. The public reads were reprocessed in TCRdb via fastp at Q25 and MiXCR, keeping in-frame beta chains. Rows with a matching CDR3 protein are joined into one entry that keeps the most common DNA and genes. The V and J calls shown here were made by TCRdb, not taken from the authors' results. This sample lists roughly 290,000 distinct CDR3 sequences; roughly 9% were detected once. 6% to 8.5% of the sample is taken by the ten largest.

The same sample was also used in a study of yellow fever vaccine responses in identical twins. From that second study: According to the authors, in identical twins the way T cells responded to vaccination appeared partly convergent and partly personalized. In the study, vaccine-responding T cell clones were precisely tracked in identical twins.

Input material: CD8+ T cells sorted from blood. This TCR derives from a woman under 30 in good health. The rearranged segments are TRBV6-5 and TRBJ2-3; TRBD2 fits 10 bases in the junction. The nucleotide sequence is TGTGCCAGCAGTTACTCGCCTAGCGGGAGTACGCAGTATTTT. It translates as CASSYSPSGSTQYF.